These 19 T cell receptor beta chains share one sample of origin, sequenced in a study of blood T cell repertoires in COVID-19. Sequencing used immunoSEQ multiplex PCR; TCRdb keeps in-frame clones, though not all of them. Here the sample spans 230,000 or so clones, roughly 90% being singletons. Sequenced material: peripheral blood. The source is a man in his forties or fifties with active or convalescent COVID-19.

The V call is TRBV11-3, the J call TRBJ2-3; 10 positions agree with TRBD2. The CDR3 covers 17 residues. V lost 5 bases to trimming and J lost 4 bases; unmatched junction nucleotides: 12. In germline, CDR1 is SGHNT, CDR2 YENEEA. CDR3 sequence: CASSRAATSGRADTQYF. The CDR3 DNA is TGTGCCAGCAGCAGGGCCGCGACTAGCGGGCGAGCAGATACGCAGTATTTT.

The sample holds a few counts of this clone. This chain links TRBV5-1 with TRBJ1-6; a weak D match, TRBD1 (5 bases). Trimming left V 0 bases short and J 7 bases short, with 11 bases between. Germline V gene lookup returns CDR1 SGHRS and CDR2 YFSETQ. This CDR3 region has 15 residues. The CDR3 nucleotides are TGCGCCAGCAGCTTGGCGGGGGTAGGGAATTCACCCCTCCACTTT. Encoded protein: CASSLAGVGNSPLHF.

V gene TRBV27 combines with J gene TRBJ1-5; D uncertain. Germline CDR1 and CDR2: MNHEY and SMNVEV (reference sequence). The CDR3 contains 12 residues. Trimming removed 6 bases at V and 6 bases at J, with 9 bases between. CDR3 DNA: TGTGCCAGCAGGTCGGGAGGTCAGCCCCAGCATTTT. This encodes CASRSGGQPQHF.

Written as DNA, the CDR3 is TGTGCCAGTAGTGCCTTACAGGTTCACTCCTATGGCTACACCTTC. Translation: CASSALQVHSYGYTF. The chain uses TRBV19 and TRBJ1-2; possibly TRBD1 for D (5 bases). The CDR3 sequence is 15 residues long. Trimming cost V 5 bases and J 4 bases, with 17 bases left between them. Germline-derived CDR1 and CDR2 are LNHDA and SQIVND (reference sequence).

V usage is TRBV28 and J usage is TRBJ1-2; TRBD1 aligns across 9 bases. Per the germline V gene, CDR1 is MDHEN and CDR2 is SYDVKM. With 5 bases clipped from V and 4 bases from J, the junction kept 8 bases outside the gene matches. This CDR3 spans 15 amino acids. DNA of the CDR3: TGTGCCAGCAGTCCGGGACAGGGTGTTTTCTATGGCTACACCTTC. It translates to CASSPGQGVFYGYTF.

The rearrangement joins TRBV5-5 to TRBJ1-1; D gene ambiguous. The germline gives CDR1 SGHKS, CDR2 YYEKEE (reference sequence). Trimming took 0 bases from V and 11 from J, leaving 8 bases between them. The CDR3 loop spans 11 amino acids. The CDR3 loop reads CASSLGAKAFF. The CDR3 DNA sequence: TGTGCCAGCAGCTTGGGGGCGAAGGCTTTCTTT.

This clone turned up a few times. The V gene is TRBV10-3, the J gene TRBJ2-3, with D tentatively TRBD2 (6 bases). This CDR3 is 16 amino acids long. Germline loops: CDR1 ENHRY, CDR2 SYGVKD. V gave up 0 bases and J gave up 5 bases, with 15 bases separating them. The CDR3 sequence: CAISESIGGTKDTQYF. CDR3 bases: TGTGCCATCAGTGAGTCGATCGGGGGAACCAAAGATACGCAGTATTTT.

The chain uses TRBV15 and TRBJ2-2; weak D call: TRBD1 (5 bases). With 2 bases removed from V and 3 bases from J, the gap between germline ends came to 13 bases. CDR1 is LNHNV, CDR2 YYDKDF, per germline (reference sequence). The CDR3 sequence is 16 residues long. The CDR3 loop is CATSRFSGLDTGELFF. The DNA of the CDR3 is TGTGCCACCAGCAGATTCTCAGGGCTCGACACCGGGGAGCTGTTTTTT.

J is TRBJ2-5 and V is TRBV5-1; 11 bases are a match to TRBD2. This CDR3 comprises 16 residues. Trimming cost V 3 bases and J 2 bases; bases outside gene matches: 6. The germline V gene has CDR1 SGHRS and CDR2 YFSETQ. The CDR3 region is CASSYGTSGMQETQYF. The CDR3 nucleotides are TGCGCCAGCAGCTACGGGACTAGCGGCATGCAAGAGACCCAGTACTTC.

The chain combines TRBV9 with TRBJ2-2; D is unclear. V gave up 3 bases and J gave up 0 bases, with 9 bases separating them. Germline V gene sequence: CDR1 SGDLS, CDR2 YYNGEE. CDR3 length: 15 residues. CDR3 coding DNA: TGTGCCAGCAGCGCAGGTTTTGCGAACACCGGGGAGCTGTTTTTT. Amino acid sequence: CASSAGFANTGELFF.

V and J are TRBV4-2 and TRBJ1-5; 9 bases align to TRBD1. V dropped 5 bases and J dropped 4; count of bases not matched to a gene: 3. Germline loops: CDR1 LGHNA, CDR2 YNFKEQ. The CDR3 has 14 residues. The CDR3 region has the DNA TGTGCCAGCAGCGAAGGACAGGGGAATCAGCCCCAGCATTTT. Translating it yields CASSEGQGNQPQHF.

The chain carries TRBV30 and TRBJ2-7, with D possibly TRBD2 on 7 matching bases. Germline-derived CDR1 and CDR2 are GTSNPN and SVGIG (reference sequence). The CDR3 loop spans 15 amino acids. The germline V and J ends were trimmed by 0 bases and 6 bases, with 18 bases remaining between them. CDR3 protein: CAWSVWAGGHVEQYF. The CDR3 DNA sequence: TGTGCCTGGAGTGTATGGGCCGGGGGGCACGTCGAGCAGTACTTC.

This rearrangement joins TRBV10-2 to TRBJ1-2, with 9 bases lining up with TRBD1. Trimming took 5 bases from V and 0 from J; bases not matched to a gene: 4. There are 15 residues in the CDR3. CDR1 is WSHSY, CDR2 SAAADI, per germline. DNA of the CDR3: TGCGCCAGCAGTCGCGACAGGGGGACTAACTATGGCTACACCTTC. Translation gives CASSRDRGTNYGYTF.

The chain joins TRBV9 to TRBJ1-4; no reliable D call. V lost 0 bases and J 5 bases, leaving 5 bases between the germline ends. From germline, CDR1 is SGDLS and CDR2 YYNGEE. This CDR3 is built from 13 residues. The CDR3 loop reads CASSVGGNEKLFF. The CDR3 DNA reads TGTGCCAGCAGCGTAGGAGGGAATGAAAAACTGTTTTTT.

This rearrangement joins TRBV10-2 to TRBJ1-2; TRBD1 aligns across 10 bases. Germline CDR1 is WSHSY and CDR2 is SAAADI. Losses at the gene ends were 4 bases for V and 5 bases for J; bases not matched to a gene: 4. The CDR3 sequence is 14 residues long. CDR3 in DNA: TGCGCCAGCAGTGGGGGACAGGGGCTTTATGGCTACACCTTC. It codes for CASSGGQGLYGYTF.

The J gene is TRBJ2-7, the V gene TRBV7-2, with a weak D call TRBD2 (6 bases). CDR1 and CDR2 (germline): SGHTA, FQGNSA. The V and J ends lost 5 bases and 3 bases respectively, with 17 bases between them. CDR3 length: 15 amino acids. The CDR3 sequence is CASSTRTSGYYEQYF. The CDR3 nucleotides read TGTGCCAGCAGCACCCGGACGAGCGGGTACTACGAGCAGTACTTC.

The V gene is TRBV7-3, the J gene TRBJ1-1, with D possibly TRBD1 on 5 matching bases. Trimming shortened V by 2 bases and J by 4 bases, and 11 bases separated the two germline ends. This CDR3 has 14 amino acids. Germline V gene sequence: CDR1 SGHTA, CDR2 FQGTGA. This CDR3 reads CASSLGAYGTEAFF. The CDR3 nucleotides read TGTGCCAGCAGCTTAGGGGCTTACGGCACTGAAGCTTTCTTT.

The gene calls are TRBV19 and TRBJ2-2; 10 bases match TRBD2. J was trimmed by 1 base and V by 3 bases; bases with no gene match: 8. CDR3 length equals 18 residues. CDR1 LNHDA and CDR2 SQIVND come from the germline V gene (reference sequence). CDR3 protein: CASSIGPGLAVNTGELFF. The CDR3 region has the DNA TGTGCCAGTAGTATTGGACCAGGACTAGCGGTGAACACCGGGGAGCTGTTTTTT. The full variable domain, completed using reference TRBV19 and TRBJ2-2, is DGGITQSPKYLFRKEGQNVTLSCEQNLNHDAMYWYRQDPGQGLRLIYYSQIVNDFQKGDIAEGYSVSREKKESFPLTVTSAQKNPTAFYLCASSIGPGLAVNTGELFFGEGSRLTVL.

The CDR3: CASSAYRGGAGANVLTF. In DNA, the CDR3 is TGTGCCAGCAGTGCTTACAGGGGAGGTGCGGGGGCCAACGTCCTGACTTTC. The V call is TRBV6-1, the J call TRBJ2-6; the D gene is possibly TRBD1 (7 bases). V lost 4 bases and J 4 bases, leaving 17 bases between the germline ends. Germline V gives CDR1 MNHNS, CDR2 SASEGT. This CDR3 has 17 residues.